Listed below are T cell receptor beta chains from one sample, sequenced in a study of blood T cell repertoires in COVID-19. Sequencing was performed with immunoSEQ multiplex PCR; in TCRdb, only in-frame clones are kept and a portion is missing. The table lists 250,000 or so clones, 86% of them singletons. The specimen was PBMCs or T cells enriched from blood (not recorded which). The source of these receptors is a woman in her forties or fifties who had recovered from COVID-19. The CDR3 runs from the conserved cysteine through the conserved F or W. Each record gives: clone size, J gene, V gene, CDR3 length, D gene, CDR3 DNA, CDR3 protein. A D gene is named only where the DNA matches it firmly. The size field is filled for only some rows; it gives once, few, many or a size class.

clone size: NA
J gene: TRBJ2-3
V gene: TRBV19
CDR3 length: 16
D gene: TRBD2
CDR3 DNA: TGTGCCAGTAGTATTAAAGCGGGGGGAAGCACAGATACGCAGTATTTT
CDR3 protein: CASSIKAGGSTDTQYF

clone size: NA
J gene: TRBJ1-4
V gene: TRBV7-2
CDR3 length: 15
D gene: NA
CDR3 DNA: TGTGCCAGCAGCTTAGTTGGGAGAGCTAATGAAAAACTGTTTTTT
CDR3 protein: CASSLVGRANEKLFF

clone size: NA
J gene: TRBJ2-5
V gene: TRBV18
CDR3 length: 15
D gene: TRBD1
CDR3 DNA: TGTGCCAGCTCACCACCGAGGACAGGGGTAGGGTACTCGTACTTC
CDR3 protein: CASSPPRTGVGYSYF

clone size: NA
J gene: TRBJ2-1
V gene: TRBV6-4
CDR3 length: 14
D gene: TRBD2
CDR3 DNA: TGTGCCAGCAGTGAATGGCTAGCGGACAATGAGCAGTTCTTC
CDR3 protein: CASSEWLADNEQFF

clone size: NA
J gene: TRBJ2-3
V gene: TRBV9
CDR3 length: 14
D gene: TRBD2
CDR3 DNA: TGTGCCAGCAGCGAGACTAGCGGGAGCAAAACGCAGTATTTT
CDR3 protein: CASSETSGSKTQYF

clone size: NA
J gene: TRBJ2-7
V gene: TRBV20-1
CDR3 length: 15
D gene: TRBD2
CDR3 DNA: TGCAGTGCTAGTGAAGCTAGCGGGAACCCCTACGAGCAGTACTTC
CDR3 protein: CSASEASGNPYEQYF

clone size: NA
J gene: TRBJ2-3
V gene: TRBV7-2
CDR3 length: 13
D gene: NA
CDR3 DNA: TGTGCCAGCAGCTTAGGTAGCCGAGATACGCAGTATTTT
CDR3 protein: CASSLGSRDTQYF

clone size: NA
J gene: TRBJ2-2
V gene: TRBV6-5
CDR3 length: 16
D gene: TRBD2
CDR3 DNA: TGTGCCAGCAGTTCCAGACTAGCGGGATTTACCGGGGAGCTGTTTTTT
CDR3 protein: CASSSRLAGFTGELFF

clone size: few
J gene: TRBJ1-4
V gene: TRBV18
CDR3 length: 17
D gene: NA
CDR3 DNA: TGTGCCAGCTCACCATCCGGAGGACGGCCGGAGGGTGAAAAACTGTTTTTT
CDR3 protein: CASSPSGGRPEGEKLFF

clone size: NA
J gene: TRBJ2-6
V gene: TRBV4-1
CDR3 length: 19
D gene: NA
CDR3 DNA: TGCGCCAGCAGCCACCGAAATTTCCGGGGGAGCTCTGGGGCCAACGTCCTGACTTTC
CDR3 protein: CASSHRNFRGSSGANVLTF

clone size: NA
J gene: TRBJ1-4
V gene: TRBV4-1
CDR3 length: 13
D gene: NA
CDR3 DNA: TGCGCCAGCAGCCCCCGGGCTAATGAAAAACTGTTTTTT
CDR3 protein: CASSPRANEKLFF

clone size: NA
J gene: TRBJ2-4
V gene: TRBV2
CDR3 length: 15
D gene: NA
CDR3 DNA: TGTGCCAGCAGTGAACGGGGGATAAGGGGAACCATTCAGTACTTC
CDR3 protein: CASSERGIRGTIQYF

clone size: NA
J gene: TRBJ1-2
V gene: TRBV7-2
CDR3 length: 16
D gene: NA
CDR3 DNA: TGTGCCAGCAGCTTAGAAGCCGGCGGGCGCAACTATGGCTACACCTTC
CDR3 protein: CASSLEAGGRNYGYTF

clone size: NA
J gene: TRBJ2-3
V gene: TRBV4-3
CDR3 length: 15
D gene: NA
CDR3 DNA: TGCGCCAGCAGCCAACGGCCCGGGGAGACAGATACGCAGTATTTT
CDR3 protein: CASSQRPGETDTQYF

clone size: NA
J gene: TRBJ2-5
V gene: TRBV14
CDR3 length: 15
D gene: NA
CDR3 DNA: TGTGCCAGCAGCCAACTCCAAAACCAGCGAGAGACCCAGTACTTC
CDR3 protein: CASSQLQNQRETQYF

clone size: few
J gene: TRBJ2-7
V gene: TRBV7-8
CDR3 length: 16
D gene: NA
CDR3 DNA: TGTGCCAGCAGCTTATCAAGGGGGAGGGCCAGTGACGAGCAGTACTTC
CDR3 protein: CASSLSRGRASDEQYF

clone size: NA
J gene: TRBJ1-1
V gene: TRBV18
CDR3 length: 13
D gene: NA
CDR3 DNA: TGTGCCAGCTCACCAGGGCAGGATCTTGAAGCTTTCTTT
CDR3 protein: CASSPGQDLEAFF

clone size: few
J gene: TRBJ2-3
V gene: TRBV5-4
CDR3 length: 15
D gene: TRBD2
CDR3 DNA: TGTGCCAGCAGCTTTCAGCGGGGGGGCACAGATACGCAGTATTTT
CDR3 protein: CASSFQRGGTDTQYF

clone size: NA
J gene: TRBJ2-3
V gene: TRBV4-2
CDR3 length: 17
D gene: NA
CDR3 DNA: TGTGCCAGCAGCCAACAGGGGGCGGGAGGGGGCACAGATACGCAGTATTTT
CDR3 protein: CASSQQGAGGGTDTQYF

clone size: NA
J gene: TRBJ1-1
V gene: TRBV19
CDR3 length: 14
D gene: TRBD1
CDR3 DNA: TGTGCCAGTAAAAGACAGGGTAGCGACACTGAAGCTTTCTTT
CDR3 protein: CASKRQGSDTEAFF

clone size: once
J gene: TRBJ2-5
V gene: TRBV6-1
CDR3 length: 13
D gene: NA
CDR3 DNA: TGTGCCAGCAGTGACGGGGTGTGGGAGACCCAGTACTTC
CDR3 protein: CASSDGVWETQYF

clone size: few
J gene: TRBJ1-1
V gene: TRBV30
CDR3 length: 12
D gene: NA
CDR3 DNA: TGTGCCTGGTCTTACTTGAACACTGAAGCTTTCTTT
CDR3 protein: CAWSYLNTEAFF

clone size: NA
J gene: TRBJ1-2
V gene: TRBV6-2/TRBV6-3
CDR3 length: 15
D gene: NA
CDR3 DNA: TGTGCCAGCAGTTACTCCCCGACAACGACGGGGGGCTACACCTTC
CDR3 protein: CASSYSPTTTGGYTF

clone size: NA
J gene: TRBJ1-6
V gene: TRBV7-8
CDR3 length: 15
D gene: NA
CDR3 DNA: TGTGCCAGCAGCTTCACAGACAGGTCTTCGGCACCCCTCCACTTT
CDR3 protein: CASSFTDRSSAPLHF

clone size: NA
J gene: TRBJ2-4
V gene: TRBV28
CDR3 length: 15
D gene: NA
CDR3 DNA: TGTGCCAGCAGTTTAAGGGGGAGCGGCGTTGACATTCAGTACTTC
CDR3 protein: CASSLRGSGVDIQYF

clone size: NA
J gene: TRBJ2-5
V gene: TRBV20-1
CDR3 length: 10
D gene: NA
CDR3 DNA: TGCAGTGCATTACAAGAGACCCAGTACTTC
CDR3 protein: CSALQETQYF

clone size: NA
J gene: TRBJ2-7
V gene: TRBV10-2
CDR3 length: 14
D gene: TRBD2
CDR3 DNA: TGCGCCAGCAGCACCGGGACTAGCGGGAGCGAGCAGTACTTC
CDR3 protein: CASSTGTSGSEQYF

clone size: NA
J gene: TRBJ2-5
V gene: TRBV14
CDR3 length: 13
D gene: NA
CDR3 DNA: TGTGCCAGCAGCCGAACATACCAAGAGACCCAGTACTTC
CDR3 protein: CASSRTYQETQYF

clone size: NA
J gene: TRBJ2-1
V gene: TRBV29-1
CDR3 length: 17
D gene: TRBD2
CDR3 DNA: TGCAGCGGGATCGGGACTAGCGGGAGTCTGGTGAACAATGAGCAGTTCTTC
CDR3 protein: CSGIGTSGSLVNNEQFF

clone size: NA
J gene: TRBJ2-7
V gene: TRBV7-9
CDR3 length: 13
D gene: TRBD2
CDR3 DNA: TGTGCCAGCACCTGGGACTACTCCTACGAGCAGTACTTC
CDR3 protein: CASTWDYSYEQYF

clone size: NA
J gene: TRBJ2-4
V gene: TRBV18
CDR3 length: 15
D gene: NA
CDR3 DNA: TGTGCCAGCTCCGAGATATCGGTAGGACAGCACATTCAGTACTTC
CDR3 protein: CASSEISVGQHIQYF

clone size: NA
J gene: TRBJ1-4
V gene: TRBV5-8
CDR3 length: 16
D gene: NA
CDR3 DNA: TGTGCCAGCAGCTTGGGGGAGGTCCCCGGTGCGGGAAAACTGTTTTTT
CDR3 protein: CASSLGEVPGAGKLFF